These 25 T cell receptor beta chains were sequenced from one sample in a study of blood T cells in healthy people across ages. Together with a sample-barcoded 5' primer, a J-beta primer mix was included in a second PCR lasting roughly 6 to 12 cycles. TCRdb itself ran the 5' RACE reads through MiXCR, one entry per CDR3 protein. The table has about 900,000 distinct CDR3 sequences, 48% seen once. What was sequenced was blood. The source is a man aged 25 to 40 in good health.

The chain recombines TRBV9 with TRBJ2-3; TRBD2 matches 7 bases. Looked up from germline, CDR1 is SGDLS and CDR2 is YYNGEE. Trimming at V came to 3 bases and at J to 0 bases, leaving 4 bases not matched to a gene. The CDR3 covers 15 residues. Here the CDR3 DNA reads TGTGCCAGCAGCGCCGCTAGCGGTAGCACAGATACGCAGTATTTT. Amino acid sequence: CASSAASGSTDTQYF.

The chain couples TRBV7-9 to TRBJ1-4; D remains ambiguous. The CDR3 loop spans 15 amino acids. Germline V gene lookup returns CDR1 SEHNR and CDR2 FQNEAQ (reference sequence). The V and J ends lost 4 bases and 0 bases respectively, with 9 bases between them. The CDR3 sequence: CASSYAGSTNEKLFF. As DNA, the CDR3 is TGTGCCAGCAGCTATGCGGGTTCAACTAATGAAAAACTGTTTTTT.

This chain joins TRBV20-1 and TRBJ2-4, with 9 bases aligning to TRBD2. Germline V gene lookup returns CDR1 DFQATT and CDR2 SNEGSKA (reference sequence). J lost 1 base, V lost 4 bases, and 5 bases had no gene match. The CDR3 has 15 amino acids. The CDR3 sequence: CSATSGETAKNIQYF. The CDR3 coding sequence is TGCAGTGCTACTAGCGGGGAGACTGCCAAAAACATTCAGTACTTC.

This clonotype has just one count. The rearrangement links TRBV5-1 to TRBJ2-5, with D perhaps TRBD1 or TRBD2 (6 bases each). Matching the DNA end better, TRBJ2-7 makes the J call doubtful. The germline V gene has CDR1 SGHRS and CDR2 YFSETQ. This CDR3 has 14 residues. The CDR3 DNA follows: TGCGCCAGCAGCACAAGGCGGGACATGAACGAGCAGTACTTC. Translated, it gives CASSTRRDMNEQYF.

This chain links TRBV20-1 with TRBJ2-7, with TRBD2 identical over 9 bases. There are 14 residues in the CDR3. Germline V gene sequence: CDR1 DFQATT, CDR2 SNEGSKA (reference sequence). In DNA form, the CDR3 reads TGCAGCGGACGACGGCTAGCGGGGATCTACGAGCAGTACTTC. Amino acids: CSGRRLAGIYEQYF.

V is TRBV7-9 and J is TRBJ2-7; tentative D call: TRBD1 (5 bases). V was cut by 2 bases and J by 5 bases, with 16 bases left in between. The germline V gene has CDR1 SEHNR and CDR2 FQNEAQ (reference sequence). The CDR3 is 15 amino acids. DNA for the CDR3: TGTGCCAGCAGCTTATCGAAGGGGCTTCTGCACGAGCAGTACTTC. Translated: CASSLSKGLLHEQYF.

This clonotype has just a few counts. The chain couples TRBV7-8 to TRBJ2-3; TRBD2 agrees at 8 bases. The CDR3 consists of 17 residues. V gave up 3 bases and J gave up 5 bases; unmatched junction bases: 13. The V gene's germline CDR1 is SGHVS and CDR2 FQNEAQ. CDR3 bases: TGTGCCAGCAGCTTGCGCTTGGCCGGGGGGGGCGTAGATACGCAGTATTTT. Translated: CASSLRLAGGGVDTQYF.

The count of this clonotype is one. V usage is TRBV29-1 and J usage is TRBJ2-5; 8 positions agree with TRBD1. The V and J ends lost 6 bases and 5 bases, in that order; junction bases with no gene match: 8. The germline V gene encodes CDR1 SQVTM and CDR2 ANQGSEA. This CDR3 is 13 amino acids long. The CDR3 loop reads CSVSQGAWETQYF. The CDR3 coding sequence is TGCAGCGTGTCCCAGGGGGCTTGGGAGACCCAGTACTTC.

This sequence joins TRBV3-1 and TRBJ2-1; D is uncertain. The V end was cut by 5 bases, the J end by 6 bases, with 8 bases between. In germline, CDR1 is LGHDT, CDR2 YNNKEL (reference sequence). There are 12 residues in the CDR3. The CDR3 region has the DNA TGTGCCAGCAGCTCACATTCCAATGAGCAGTTCTTC. Encoded protein: CASSSHSNEQFF.

This clonotype was seen at least ten times. This chain uses TRBV6-5 with TRBJ2-5; the D call may be TRBD1 or TRBD2 (5 bases each). The CDR3 has 13 residues. Germline loops: CDR1 MNHEY, CDR2 SVGAGI. The V gene lost 5 bases and the J gene lost 1 base, with 8 bases spanning the gap. CDR3 region: CASSRGTQETQYF. CDR3 in DNA: TGTGCCAGCAGTCGAGGGACCCAAGAGACCCAGTACTTC.

This clonotype was seen only a few times. The chain is built from TRBV9 and TRBJ2-3, with 9 bases matching TRBD2. With 0 bases clipped from V and 1 base from J, the junction kept 3 bases outside the gene matches. From germline, CDR1 is SGDLS and CDR2 YYNGEE. This CDR3 contains 16 residues. CDR3 amino acids: CASSVGGGAGTDTQYF. The CDR3 DNA is TGTGCCAGCAGCGTAGGCGGGGGGGCGGGCACAGATACGCAGTATTTT.

The rearrangement joins TRBV4-1 to TRBJ2-3, with D unresolved. Trimming left V 0 bases short and J 4 bases short, with 8 bases between. The germline V gene encodes CDR1 MGHRA and CDR2 YSYEKL. This CDR3 spans 14 amino acids. The CDR3 is CASSQDSPPDTQYF. For the CDR3, the DNA is TGCGCCAGCAGCCAAGACTCTCCCCCAGATACGCAGTATTTT.

The chain joins TRBV5-1 to TRBJ2-3; no reliable D call. Trimming shortened V by 0 bases and J by 0 bases, and 11 bases separated the two germline ends. This CDR3 contains 16 residues. Germline CDR1 and CDR2: SGHRS and YFSETQ. The CDR3, as DNA: TGCGCCAGCAGCTTGGAGGCGCTTGCTAGCACAGATACGCAGTATTTT. Its translation: CASSLEALASTDTQYF.

V and J are TRBV4-1 and TRBJ2-7; 10 bases match TRBD1. Losses at the gene ends were 4 bases for V and 7 bases for J; bases not matched to a gene: 13. Germline V gives CDR1 MGHRA, CDR2 YSYEKL. The CDR3 is 16 residues long. The CDR3 sequence: CASSRSGQGNYNEQYF. As DNA, the CDR3 is TGCGCCAGCAGCCGCTCGGGACAGGGGAACTACAATGAGCAGTACTTC.

This clonotype has just a few counts. The chain couples TRBV29-1 to TRBJ2-1; D unclear. The length of the CDR3 is 12 residues. The V gene lost 8 bases and the J gene lost 4 bases, with 12 bases spanning the gap. CDR1 and CDR2 (germline): SQVTM, ANQGSEA. The CDR3 loop reads CSYASAYNEQFF. CDR3 nucleotide sequence: TGCAGCTACGCGTCAGCTTACAATGAGCAGTTCTTC.

Only a few counts were recorded for this clonotype. The gene calls are TRBV28 and TRBJ2-7; TRBD1 agrees at 9 bases. Germline CDR1 is MDHEN and CDR2 is SYDVKM. The CDR3 covers 15 residues. The ends lost 7 bases at V and 2 bases at J; junction bases unmatched: 9. The CDR3 DNA sequence: TGTGCCAGCAAACAATCCGGGACAGGGACCTACGAGCAGTACTTC. Its protein product is CASKQSGTGTYEQYF.

V is TRBV27 and J is TRBJ2-1; D is possibly TRBD1 or TRBD2 (7 bases each). CDR3 length equals 17 residues. V was trimmed by 4 bases and J by 1 base, leaving 17 bases between them. CDR1 is MNHEY, CDR2 SMNVEV, per germline (reference sequence). CDR3 loop: CASSSAGGARSYNEQFF. In DNA, the CDR3 is TGTGCCAGCAGTTCCGCAGGGGGGGCGCGATCCTACAATGAGCAGTTCTTC.

This chain connects TRBV24-1 to TRBJ1-5; D unresolved. Between the trimmed V and J ends, which lost 5 bases and 5 bases, there was a span of 15 bases. The CDR3 is 15 amino acids. The germline V gene has CDR1 KGHDR and CDR2 SFDVKD. CDR3 nucleotides: TGTGCCACCAGTGCCCCCGGAGGAGGGCATCAGCCCCAGCATTTT. Translated: CATSAPGGGHQPQHF.

This clonotype was observed a few times. This sequence joins TRBV5-4 and TRBJ2-7; 8 bases align to TRBD2. J gave up 2 bases and V 4 bases, and 8 bases lay outside the gene matches. The germline V gene encodes CDR1 SGHNT and CDR2 YYREEE (reference sequence). The CDR3 extends over 15 amino acids. CDR3 protein: CASSATGTRAYEQYF. The CDR3 nucleotides are TGTGCCAGCAGCGCGACCGGGACTAGAGCCTACGAGCAGTACTTC. Drawing the rest from reference TRBV5-4 and TRBJ2-7, the complete variable domain is ETGVTQSPTHLIKTRGQQVTLRCSSQSGHNTVSWYQQALGQGPQFIFQYYREEENGRGNFPPRFSGLQFPNYSSELNVNALELDDSALYLCASSATGTRAYEQYFGPGTRLTVT.

The V gene is TRBV7-9, the J gene TRBJ1-1; D ambiguous. The V end was cut by 2 bases, the J end by 4 bases, with 20 bases between. CDR3 length: 17 amino acids. Per the germline V gene, CDR1 is SEHNR and CDR2 is FQNEAQ (reference sequence). Here the CDR3 reads CASSLFPKGGLGTEAFF. Written as DNA, the CDR3 is TGTGCCAGCAGCTTATTTCCGAAGGGAGGGTTGGGCACTGAAGCTTTCTTT.

V gene TRBV28 combines with J gene TRBJ1-2; TRBD1 is a possible D gene (6 bases). V gave up 6 bases and J gave up 8 bases, with 16 bases separating them. This CDR3 region has 13 residues. Germline assignment: CDR1 MDHEN and CDR2 SYDVKM. CDR3 sequence (DNA): TGTGCCAGCAGCGAACAGGGAAGGTACGGCTACACCTTC. Protein product: CASSEQGRYGYTF.

This chain links TRBV7-2 with TRBJ2-3, with D possibly TRBD1 on 7 matching bases. This CDR3 is 16 amino acids long. V was shortened by 1 base and J by 3 bases, with 14 bases between the two germline ends. CDR1 and CDR2 (germline): SGHTA, FQGNSA. The CDR3 DNA sequence: TGTGCCAGCAGCTTAGTATTCCAGGGGGGAACAGATACGCAGTATTTT. Protein product: CASSLVFQGGTDTQYF. Full variable domain (rest looked up from reference TRBV7-2 and TRBJ2-3): GAGVSQSPSNKVTEKGKDVELRCDPISGHTALYWYRQSLGQGLEFLIYFQGNSAPDKSGLPSDRFSAERTGGSVSTLTIQRTQQEDSAVYLCASSLVFQGGTDTQYFGPGTRLTVL.

The J gene is TRBJ2-7, the V gene TRBV4-2; 9 bases are shared with TRBD1. Germline CDR1 is LGHNA and CDR2 is YNFKEQ. V gave up 0 bases and J gave up 3 bases; unmatched junction bases: 6. The CDR3 has 16 amino acids. The CDR3 DNA reads as TGTGCCAGCAGCCAAGATCCGGGACAGGGTTACTACGAGCAGTACTTC. Protein sequence: CASSQDPGQGYYEQYF.

In its sample, this clonotype was seen a few times. This chain joins TRBV5-1 and TRBJ2-3; 9 nucleotides line up with TRBD2. Germline CDR1 and CDR2: SGHRS and YFSETQ. The CDR3 has 16 amino acids. V lost 3 bases to trimming and J lost 2 bases; unmatched junction nucleotides: 7. CDR3 amino acids: CASSSQVAGATDTQYF. CDR3 nucleotides: TGCGCCAGCAGCTCCCAGGTAGCGGGGGCCACAGATACGCAGTATTTT.

The J gene is TRBJ2-5, the V gene TRBV7-9; D is possibly TRBD1 (6 bases). Germline lookup yields CDR1 SEHNR and CDR2 FQNEAQ (reference sequence). The V gene lost 11 bases and the J gene lost 5 bases, with 18 bases spanning the gap. This CDR3 has 13 amino acids. The CDR3 sequence: CAALRGVGETQYF. In DNA, the CDR3 is TGTGCCGCACTCAGGGGAGTGGGGGAGACCCAGTACTTC.